The 26 T cell receptor beta chains below come from one sample, sequenced in a study of cytomegalovirus exposure and HLA in healthy donors. PCR was performed using 60 Vbeta and 13 Jbeta primers. Sequencing used immunoSEQ multiplex PCR; TCRdb keeps in-frame clones, though not all of them. This sample's table reports fewer than 75,000 clones. Sample: PBMCs. The receptors here all came from a boy aged 5-17 years in good health and CMV-seronegative.

This chain joins TRBV6-1 and TRBJ2-5; D may be TRBD2 (6 bases). The germline gives CDR1 MNHNS, CDR2 SASEGT. V was clipped by 5 bases and J by 0 bases, with 7 bases between them. CDR3 length equals 13 residues. The CDR3 sequence: CASSWDYQETQYF. CDR3 bases: TGTGCCAGCAGTTGGGACTACCAAGAGACCCAGTACTTC.

J is TRBJ2-7 and V is TRBV30; a possible D gene is TRBD2 (7 bases). The CDR3 contains 14 residues. Germline lookup yields CDR1 GTSNPN and CDR2 SVGIG (reference sequence). The V gene lost 4 bases and the J gene lost 7 bases, with 20 bases spanning the gap. Here the CDR3 reads CAWTQGGGLGEQYF. DNA of the CDR3: TGTGCCTGGACTCAAGGGGGGGGTCTAGGAGAGCAGTACTTC.

The rearrangement links TRBV6-5 to TRBJ2-3; TRBD1 might be the D (6 bases). Trimming removed 6 bases at V and 2 bases at J, with 12 bases between. The CDR3 is 14 residues long. The V gene's germline CDR1 is MNHEY and CDR2 SVGAGI. The DNA of the CDR3 is TGTGCCAGCAGAGGACAGAAATTCACAGATACGCAGTATTTT. This gives the protein CASRGQKFTDTQYF.

This chain links TRBV7-2 with TRBJ1-6, with D unresolved. This CDR3 region has 13 residues. V dropped 5 bases and J dropped 6 bases, with 8 bases sitting between them. CDR1 is SGHTA and CDR2 is FQGNSA in the germline V gene. For the CDR3, the DNA is TGTGCCAGCAGCGAGGTGGCTAATTCACCCCTCCACTTT. This codes for CASSEVANSPLHF.

The chain carries TRBV7-9 and TRBJ1-1; the D gene is possibly TRBD1 (5 bases). The CDR3 loop spans 13 amino acids. Deletions cut 5 bases from V and 3 bases from J, with 10 bases between. The germline CDR1 and CDR2 sequences are SEHNR and FQNEAQ (reference sequence). For the CDR3, the DNA is TGTGCCAGCAGCGTTGAAGGGGACACTGAAGCTTTCTTT. This translates into CASSVEGDTEAFF. Using reference TRBV7-9 and TRBJ1-1 for the parts outside the CDR3, the full variable domain is DTGVSQNPRHKITKRGQNVTFRCDPISEHNRLYWYRQTLGQGPEFLTYFQNEAQLEKSRLLSDRFSAERPKGSFSTLEIQRTEQGDSAMYLCASSVEGDTEAFFGQGTRLTVV.

This chain connects TRBV30 to TRBJ1-2; D unresolved. Trimming stripped 0 bases from V and 0 bases from J, with 11 bases between. CDR3 length: 15 amino acids. The germline gives CDR1 GTSNPN, CDR2 SVGIG (reference sequence). The CDR3 DNA reads as TGTGCCTGGAGTGTTAGATCCCATTCTAACTATGGCTACACCTTC. Its protein is CAWSVRSHSNYGYTF.

V gene TRBV5-6 combines with J gene TRBJ2-7; 9 bases align to TRBD1. This CDR3 is built from 16 residues. V gave up 7 bases and J gave up 0 bases; unmatched junction bases: 11. Germline V gene lookup returns CDR1 SGHDT and CDR2 YYEEEE. CDR3 nucleotides: TGTGCCAGCGGCTGGAGGACAGGGGCCATCTCCTACGAGCAGTACTTC. This translates into CASGWRTGAISYEQYF.

This chain uses TRBV6-1 with TRBJ1-1; 8 bases line up with TRBD1. CDR3 length equals 15 residues. Per germline, CDR1 MNHNS and CDR2 SASEGT. The trim removed 5 bases at V and 1 base at J, leaving 6 bases unmatched. The CDR3 nucleotides are TGTGCCAGCAGTCCACAAACAGGGGGGAACACTGAAGCTTTCTTT. It encodes CASSPQTGGNTEAFF.

In the case of this clone: Other DNA sequences from this sample encode an identical CDR3 as well. Written as DNA, the CDR3 is TGTGCCAGCAGCTTAGCCTCCGGCACCGGGGAGCTGTTTTTT. This translates into CASSLASGTGELFF. The chain uses TRBV7-2 and TRBJ2-2; D gene uncertain. The CDR3 is 14 residues long. In germline, CDR1 is SGHTA, CDR2 FQGNSA. The germline V and J ends were trimmed by 0 bases and 4 bases, with 6 bases remaining between them.

This chain connects TRBV6-1 to TRBJ2-7; 7 bases are a match to TRBD1. Unmatched junction bases numbered 3, after V lost 3 bases and J lost 4 bases. The CDR3 extends over 13 amino acids. Germline CDR1 reads MNHNS; CDR2 reads SASEGT. For the CDR3, the DNA is TGTGCCAGCAGTGAGAGGGGGCTTTACGAGCAGTACTTC. Amino acid sequence: CASSERGLYEQYF.

The chain carries TRBV7-2 and TRBJ1-2; maybe TRBD1 (6 bases). CDR1 is SGHTA, CDR2 FQGNSA, per germline. CDR3 length equals 14 residues. Trimming removed 4 bases from V and 4 bases from J, with 13 bases in between. CDR3 coding DNA: TGTGCCAGCAGCTCCGAGGGGGGGCGCTATGGCTACACCTTC. As protein: CASSSEGGRYGYTF.

This chain connects TRBV10-2 to TRBJ2-7; 10 bases agree with TRBD2. This CDR3 comprises 14 residues. CDR1 WSHSY and CDR2 SAAADI come from the germline V gene. V was clipped by 5 bases and J by 4 bases; unmatched bases: 5. The DNA of the CDR3 is TGCGCCAGCAGTAAGGAGCGGGGGGGATACGAGCAGTACTTC. Protein sequence: CASSKERGGYEQYF.

The chain employs TRBV5-1 and TRBJ2-1; 7 nucleotides match TRBD2. The CDR3 loop spans 17 amino acids. Germline CDR1 and CDR2: SGHRS and YFSETQ. The J segment lost 0 bases and the V segment lost 4 bases, leaving 10 bases of the junction unmatched. The CDR3 DNA reads as TGCGCCAGCAGCACTACGGGAGGCCCCAGCTCCTACAATGAGCAGTTCTTC. Protein product: CASSTTGGPSSYNEQFF.

The chain joins TRBV7-9 to TRBJ2-5; D call uncertain. V was clipped by 5 bases and J by 1 base, with 5 bases between them. Germline V gene lookup returns CDR1 SEHNR and CDR2 FQNEAQ (reference sequence). The CDR3 is made up of 12 amino acids. CDR3 sequence: CASSPSQETQYF. Written as DNA, the CDR3 is TGTGCCAGCAGCCCCTCCCAAGAGACCCAGTACTTC.

The chain recombines TRBV27 with TRBJ2-7; 8 bases match TRBD1. From germline, CDR1 is MNHEY and CDR2 SMNVEV (reference sequence). After removal of 5 bases from V and 2 bases from J, the junction contained 11 bases not matched to a gene. CDR3 size: 16 residues. DNA of the CDR3: TGTGCCAGCAGTCCTCTTGGACAGGGACCCACCTACGAGCAGTACTTC. This gives the protein CASSPLGQGPTYEQYF.

J is TRBJ2-1 and V is TRBV27; possible D gene TRBD2, 5 bases. CDR1 and CDR2 from the germline V gene are MNHEY and SMNVEV (reference sequence). V gave up 6 bases and J gave up 6 bases, with 12 bases separating them. The CDR3 totals 13 residues. CDR3 nucleotide sequence: TGTGCCAGCAGGAGGGAGAACTTCAATGAGCAGTTCTTC. Translating gives CASRRENFNEQFF.

The chain links TRBV6-5 to TRBJ1-4, with no clear D. Germline V gene data show CDR1 as MNHEY and CDR2 as SVGAGI. With 3 bases removed from V and 10 bases from J, the gap between germline ends came to 12 bases. The CDR3 runs 13 residues. CDR3 region: CASSYESRGKLFF. Written as DNA, the CDR3 is TGTGCCAGCAGTTATGAGTCCCGGGGAAAACTGTTTTTT.

V is TRBV9 and J is TRBJ2-3; a possible D gene is TRBD2 (7 bases). V lost 3 bases, J lost 1 base, and 9 bases lay in between. Germline CDR1 and CDR2: SGDLS and YYNGEE. The CDR3 runs to 14 residues. CDR3 bases: TGTGCCAGCAGCGGAGGGGGGGGCACAGATACGCAGTATTTT. Encoded protein: CASSGGGGTDTQYF.

The V call is TRBV4-1, the J call TRBJ2-5, with D tentatively TRBD1 (5 bases). The V end lost 2 bases, the J end lost 2 bases, and 12 bases lay between the germline ends. Germline CDR1 is MGHRA and CDR2 is YSYEKL. The CDR3 covers 15 residues. CDR3 loop: CASSQLTGVQETQYF. In nucleotides, the CDR3 is TGCGCCAGCAGCCAACTAACAGGCGTTCAAGAGACCCAGTACTTC.

This chain links TRBV18 with TRBJ1-2, with D possibly matching TRBD1 (5 bases). The V end was cut by 0 bases, the J end by 5 bases, with 10 bases between. This CDR3 comprises 14 residues. The germline CDR1 and CDR2 sequences are KGHSH and LQKENI. The DNA for the CDR3 is TGTGCCAGCTCACCACCTGACAGAAGGTATGGCTACACCTTC. Translating it yields CASSPPDRRYGYTF. Supplemented by reference TRBV18 and TRBJ1-2, the full variable domain reads NAGVMQNPRHLVRRRGQEARLRCSPMKGHSHVYWYRQLPEEGLKFMVYLQKENIIDESGMPKERFSAEFPKEGPSILRIQQVVRGDSAAYFCASSPPDRRYGYTFGSGTRLTVV.

The chain combines TRBV7-9 with TRBJ2-1; 7 bases are shared with TRBD2. V gave up 5 bases and J gave up 4 bases; unmatched junction bases: 20. The CDR3 has 19 residues. Per the germline V gene, CDR1 is SEHNR and CDR2 is FQNEAQ (reference sequence). CDR3 bases: TGTGCCAGCAGCCCAGGCTTAGAGGGTGAGGGGAGGGGTTACAATGAGCAGTTCTTC. It codes for CASSPGLEGEGRGYNEQFF.

The chain links TRBV11-3 to TRBJ2-3, with 8 nucleotides matching TRBD1. CDR3 length: 15 amino acids. CDR1 and CDR2 from the germline V gene are SGHNT and YENEEA. Trimming removed 5 bases from V and 1 base from J; junction bases left unmatched: 5. In DNA form, the CDR3 reads TGTGCCAGCAGCCCCGGACAGGGACGCACAGATACGCAGTATTTT. Its translation is CASSPGQGRTDTQYF. Full variable domain (remainder filled in from reference TRBV11-3 and TRBJ2-3): EAGVVQSPRYKIIEKKQPVAFWCNPISGHNTLYWYLQNLGQGPELLIRYENEEAVDDSQLPKDRFSAERLKGVDSTLKIQPAELGDSAVYLCASSPGQGRTDTQYFGPGTRLTVL.

The chain couples TRBV6-1 to TRBJ1-1; 9 bases align to TRBD1. V trimming: 6 bases; J trimming: 4 bases; junction bases outside the gene matches: 9. Germline CDR1 reads MNHNS; CDR2 reads SASEGT. CDR3 length: 15 residues. The CDR3 DNA reads TGTGCCAGCAGCTCTATAGGACAGGGGTCCACTGAAGCTTTCTTT. Its protein product is CASSSIGQGSTEAFF.

V is TRBV5-6 and J is TRBJ1-5; 7 bases match TRBD1. Germline-derived CDR1 and CDR2 are SGHDT and YYEEEE. This CDR3 region has 15 residues. With V trimmed by 1 base and J by 5 bases, 6 bases remained unmatched. CDR3 coding DNA: TGTGCCAGCAGCTTGTCTTTCACAGGGGATCAGCCCCAGCATTTT. Amino acids: CASSLSFTGDQPQHF.

J is TRBJ2-7 and V is TRBV7-2; 8 bases map to TRBD1. The CDR3 runs to 17 residues. V shed 1 base, J shed 7 bases, and the junction held 15 bases outside the gene matches. Germline CDR1 SGHTA, CDR2 FQGNSA. The CDR3 DNA is TGTGCCAGCAGCTTAGTTTTTCCGGTTCATCAGGGGGCAGAGCAGTACTTC. Residues: CASSLVFPVHQGAEQYF.

The rearrangement links TRBV5-5 to TRBJ2-2; perhaps TRBD2 as D (6 bases). This CDR3 has 15 residues. Between the trimmed V and J ends, which lost 1 base and 0 bases, there was a span of 7 bases. CDR1 is SGHKS and CDR2 is YYEKEE in the germline V gene (reference sequence). The CDR3 DNA follows: TGTGCCAGCAGCTTGAGGGAGGCGAACACCGGGGAGCTGTTTTTT. Its protein product is CASSLREANTGELFF. Combining the CDR3 with reference TRBV5-5 and TRBJ2-2 gives the whole variable domain DAGVTQSPTHLIKTRGQQVTLRCSPISGHKSVSWYQQVLGQGPQFIFQYYEKEERGRGNFPDRFSARQFPNYSSELNVNALLLGDSALYLCASSLREANTGELFFGEGSRLTVL.